Listed here are 4 T cell receptor beta chains from one sample, sequenced in a study of T cell changes during pregnancy in multiple sclerosis. Sequenced by immunoSEQ multiplex PCR; TCRdb stores in-frame clones only, minus some. The sample lists about 42,000 clones, roughly 84% seen once, with approximately 0.64% in the top ten. Sequenced material: CD4+ T cells from peripheral blood mononuclear cells, taken before pregnancy. The receptors were sampled from a female donor with multiple sclerosis, enrolled in a pregnancy study.

The chain joins TRBV10-3 to TRBJ1-2; tentative D call: TRBD1 (5 bases). This CDR3 has 14 residues. Trimming removed 0 bases at V and 4 bases at J, with 9 bases between. Per the germline V gene, CDR1 is ENHRY and CDR2 is SYGVKD. The CDR3 DNA reads as TGTGCCATCAGTGAGTCCACAGGCCTCTATGGCTACACCTTC. It codes for CAISESTGLYGYTF.

The V and J genes are TRBV30 and TRBJ2-7, with TRBD1 as a possible D gene (5 bases). The V and J ends lost 4 bases and 1 base respectively, with 20 bases between them. The germline gives CDR1 GTSNPN, CDR2 SVGIG (reference sequence). CDR3 length: 16 amino acids. CDR3 protein: CAWNVAGLKKSYEQYF. The CDR3 region has the DNA TGTGCCTGGAATGTGGCAGGGTTGAAAAAGTCCTACGAGCAGTACTTC.

The V call is TRBV7-3, the J call TRBJ2-1; 7 nucleotides align to TRBD2. The CDR3 sequence is 15 residues long. CDR1 and CDR2 (germline): SGHTA, FQGTGA. V lost 5 bases to trimming and J lost 6 bases; unmatched junction nucleotides: 10. CDR3 coding DNA: TGTGCCAGCAGCCCACAGCGGGGATTAGGCAATGAGCAGTTCTTC. Its translation: CASSPQRGLGNEQFF.

V gene TRBV7-8 combines with J gene TRBJ1-5; D gene ambiguous. The CDR3 loop spans 15 amino acids. Germline CDR1 and CDR2: SGHVS and FQNEAQ. Trimming stripped 1 base from V and 7 bases from J, with 14 bases between. CDR3: CASSLGTMAAQPQHF. The CDR3 DNA sequence: TGTGCCAGCAGCTTAGGTACCATGGCGGCCCAGCCCCAGCATTTT.